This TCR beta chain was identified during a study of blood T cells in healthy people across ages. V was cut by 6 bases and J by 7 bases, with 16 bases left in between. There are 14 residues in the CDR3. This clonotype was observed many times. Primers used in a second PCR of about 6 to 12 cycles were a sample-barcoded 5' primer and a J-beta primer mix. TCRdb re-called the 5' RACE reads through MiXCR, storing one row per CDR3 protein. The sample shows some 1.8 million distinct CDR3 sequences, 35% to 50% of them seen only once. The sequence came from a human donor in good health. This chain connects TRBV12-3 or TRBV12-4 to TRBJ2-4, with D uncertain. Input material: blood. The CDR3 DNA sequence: TGTGCCAGCAGGGCAGTCGGCTCGCGCAACATTCAGTACTTC. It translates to CASRAVGSRNIQYF.